This TCR beta chain was sequenced in a study of graft-versus-host responses after intestinal transplantation. As for the study in general: Anti-thymocyte globulin induction was given to all recipients, followed by tacrolimus and steroids for around three years.

Note on this clone: Its antigen is unknown.

There are 15 residues in the CDR3. V was pared by 5 bases and J by 0 bases, with 5 bases of the junction left unmatched. CDR1 is MNHEY, CDR2 SVGAGI, per germline. Findings and limits, study-wide: Maximum circulating GvH clone levels tracked with early post-transplant HvG decreases.

The protocol was immunoSEQ multiplex PCR, while the TCRdb copy is restricted to in-frame clones and leaves out a portion. The sample carries some 100,000 clones, roughly 87% recorded once. This clonotype originated in a human donor who was the organ donor for an intestinal transplant. J is TRBJ2-3 and V is TRBV6-5, with TRBD2 identical over 7 bases. Sequenced material: unstimulated CD4+ T cells sorted from spleen or lymph node cells, taken before transplant. The CDR3 DNA reads TGTGCCAGCAGTGTCCGGGAGGCTAGCACAGATACGCAGTATTTT. Amino acids: CASSVREASTDTQYF.